These 4 T cell receptor beta chains were sequenced from one sample in a study of blood T cells in healthy people across ages. Sample-barcoded 5' priming and a J-beta primer mix drove a second PCR of about 6 to 12 cycles. TCRdb itself ran the 5' RACE reads through MiXCR, one entry per CDR3 protein. The sample gives roughly 410,000 distinct CDR3 sequences, more than 45% of which show up once; around 49% is in the top ten. The sequencing sample was made of blood. Receptors originate from a man aged 55 to 69 in good health.

This sequence joins TRBV6-5 and TRBJ2-6; weak D call: TRBD1 (5 bases). The V and J ends lost 6 bases and 0 bases respectively, with 9 bases between them. CDR1 is MNHEY and CDR2 is SVGAGI in the germline V gene. The CDR3 is 15 residues long. The CDR3 loop is CASSYDSSGANVLTF. The CDR3 nucleotides read TGTGCCAGCAGCTACGACAGCTCTGGGGCCAACGTCCTGACTTTC.

This chain uses TRBV6-6 with TRBJ2-7, with D possibly being TRBD1 (5 bases). The CDR3 runs 17 residues. Germline CDR1 MNHNY, CDR2 SVGAGI (reference sequence). V shed 5 bases and J shed 9 bases, with 29 bases lying between them. The CDR3 DNA sequence: TGTGCCAGCAGTCCCCAGGGCAATAAGGGGCAGGGTAAGAGGCAGTACTTC. This translates into CASSPQGNKGQGKRQYF.

This chain uses TRBV20-1 with TRBJ2-7; perhaps TRBD2 as D (6 bases). The V and J ends lost 6 bases and 5 bases respectively, with 17 bases between them. Germline CDR1 DFQATT, CDR2 SNEGSKA (reference sequence). The CDR3 sequence is 13 residues long. In DNA form, the CDR3 reads TGCAGTGCAAAGGGGACTCTGAGGGACGAGCAGTACTTC. Amino acids: CSAKGTLRDEQYF.

The V gene is TRBV21-1, the J gene TRBJ2-6; no check of the table's D call, TRBD2, against the DNA was made. TRBV21-1 is a known pseudogene. CDR3 length: 18 residues. DNA of the CDR3: TGTGCCAGCAGCAAAGTATGGCGGCGGGGGGCTGGGGCCAACGTCCTGACTTTC. Amino acid sequence: CASSKVWRRGAGANVLTF.